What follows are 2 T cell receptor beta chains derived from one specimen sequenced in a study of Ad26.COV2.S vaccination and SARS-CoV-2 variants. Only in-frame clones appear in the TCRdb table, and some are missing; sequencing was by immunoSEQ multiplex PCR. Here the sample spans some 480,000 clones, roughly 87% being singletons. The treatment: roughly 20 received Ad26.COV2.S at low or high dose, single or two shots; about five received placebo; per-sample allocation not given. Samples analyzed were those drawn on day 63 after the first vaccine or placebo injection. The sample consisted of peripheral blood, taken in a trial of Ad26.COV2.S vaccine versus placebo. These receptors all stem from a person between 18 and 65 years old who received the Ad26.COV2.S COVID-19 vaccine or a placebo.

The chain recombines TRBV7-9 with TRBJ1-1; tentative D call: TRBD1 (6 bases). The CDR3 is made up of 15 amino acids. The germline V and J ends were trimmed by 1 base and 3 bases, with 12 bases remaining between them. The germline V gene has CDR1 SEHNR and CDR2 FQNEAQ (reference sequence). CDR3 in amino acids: CASSLGGPGDTEAFF. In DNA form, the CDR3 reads TGTGCCAGCAGCTTAGGGGGCCCAGGGGACACTGAAGCTTTCTTT. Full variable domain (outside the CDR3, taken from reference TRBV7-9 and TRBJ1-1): DTGVSQNPRHKITKRGQNVTFRCDPISEHNRLYWYRQTLGQGPEFLTYFQNEAQLEKSRLLSDRFSAERPKGSFSTLEIQRTEQGDSAMYLCASSLGGPGDTEAFFGQGTRLTVV.

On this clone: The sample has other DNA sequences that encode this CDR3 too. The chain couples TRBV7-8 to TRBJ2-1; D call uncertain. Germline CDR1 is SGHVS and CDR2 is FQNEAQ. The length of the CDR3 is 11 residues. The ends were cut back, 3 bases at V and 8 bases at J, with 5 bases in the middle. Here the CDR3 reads CASSFRDEQFF. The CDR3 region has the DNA TGTGCCAGCAGCTTCAGAGATGAGCAGTTCTTC. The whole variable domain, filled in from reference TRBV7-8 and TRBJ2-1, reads GAGVSQSPRYKVAKRGQDVALRCDPISGHVSLFWYQQALGQGPEFLTYFQNEAQLDKSGLPSDRFFAERPEGSVSTLKIQRTQQEDSAVYLCASSFRDEQFFGPGTRLTVL.